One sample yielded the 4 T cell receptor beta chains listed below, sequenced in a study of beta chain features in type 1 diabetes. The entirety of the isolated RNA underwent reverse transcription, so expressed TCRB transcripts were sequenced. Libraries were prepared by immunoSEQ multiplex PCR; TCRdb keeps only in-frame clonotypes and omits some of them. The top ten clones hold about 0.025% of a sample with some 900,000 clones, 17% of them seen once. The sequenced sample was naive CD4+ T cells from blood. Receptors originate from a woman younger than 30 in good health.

DNA for the CDR3: TGTGCCAGCAGCTTAAGAGGGGCCGGTGAAAAACTGTTTTTT. It codes for CASSLRGAGEKLFF. The chain is built from TRBV7-9 and TRBJ1-4, with D possibly being TRBD1 (5 bases). V shed 2 bases and J shed 7 bases, with 11 bases lying between them. The CDR3 is made up of 14 amino acids. CDR1 and CDR2 (germline): SEHNR, FQNEAQ (reference sequence).

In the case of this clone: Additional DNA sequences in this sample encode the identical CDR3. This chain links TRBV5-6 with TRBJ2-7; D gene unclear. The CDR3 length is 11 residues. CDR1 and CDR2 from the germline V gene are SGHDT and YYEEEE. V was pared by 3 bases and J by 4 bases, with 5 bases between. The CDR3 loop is CASSSTYEQYF. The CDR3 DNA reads TGTGCCAGCAGCTCAACATACGAGCAGTACTTC.

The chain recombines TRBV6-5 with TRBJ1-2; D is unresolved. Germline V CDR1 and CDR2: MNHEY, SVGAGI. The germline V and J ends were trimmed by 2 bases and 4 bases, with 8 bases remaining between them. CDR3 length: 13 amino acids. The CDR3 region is CASSYEGAYGYTF. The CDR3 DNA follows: TGTGCCAGCAGTTACGAGGGCGCCTATGGCTACACCTTC.

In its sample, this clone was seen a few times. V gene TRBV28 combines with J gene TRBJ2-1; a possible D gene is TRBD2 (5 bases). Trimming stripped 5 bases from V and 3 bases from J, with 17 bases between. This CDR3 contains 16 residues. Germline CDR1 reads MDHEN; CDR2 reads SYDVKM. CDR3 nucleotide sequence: TGTGCCAGCAGTCGGGGTTCTAGCTTGGGCTACAATGAGCAGTTCTTC. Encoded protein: CASSRGSSLGYNEQFF. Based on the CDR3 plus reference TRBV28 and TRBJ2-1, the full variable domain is DVKVTQSSRYLVKRTGEKVFLECVQDMDHENMFWYRQDPGLGLRLIYFSYDVKMKEKGDIPEGYSVSREKKERFSLILESASTNQTSMYLCASSRGSSLGYNEQFFGPGTRLTVL.